This TCR beta chain was captured in a study of T cells in Graves' hyperthyroidism and ophthalmopathy (dated by TCRdb to between 2018 and 2021). Concerning the study at large: Peripheral blood samples were taken at the time of initial diagnosis, prior to any treatment. TCR V-J signatures able to tell the groups apart were searched for in a discovery cohort of about a hundred patients, of whom roughly 42 had Graves' ophthalmopathy and some 60 had stable Graves' hyperthyroidism. Whether ophthalmopathy could be predicted prospectively was tested in an independent validation cohort made up of some 20 hyperthyroidism patients plus 17 patients who later progressed to ophthalmopathy. The 100 or so discovery patients were randomly split 7:3 into training and test sets. In six Graves' hyperthyroidism patients, the study also compared T-cell repertoires from thyroid tissue with T-cell repertoires from blood. Once sampling was done, hyperthyroidism patients were given methimazole at a starting dose of 30 mg daily, whereas ophthalmopathy patients were given high-dose intravenous methylprednisolone. The paper describes TCR Vbeta CDR3 sequencing of around 140 peripheral blood samples, made up of 43 ophthalmopathy patients, roughly 80 hyperthyroidism patients and 17 progressor patients.

Overall study outcomes, separate from this receptor: Most expanded thyroid clonotypes (frequency above 0.001) were also found in blood, which suggests that blood repertoires may mirror thyroid immune responses. A model built on a 13 V-J signature distinguished ophthalmopathy from stable hyperthyroidism, reaching about 88% sensitivity and 81.08% specificity in cross-validation and 80%/75% in testing. Sample size was not statistically predetermined, and investigators were not blinded to group allocation. In validation, progression to ophthalmopathy was predicted by the model with 70.59% sensitivity and roughly 76% specificity, a median of approximately 6.5 months before onset.

The TCR beta CDR3 regions were amplified from the RNA transcripts. A first-round RT-PCR of the TCR CDR3 used the HTBI primer set with the Qiagen OneStep RT-PCR kit. A second multiplex PCR round built the libraries, followed by size selection and purification. Sequencing of the libraries was done on an Illumina HiSeq2000 using paired-end 100 bp reads. The study's own analysis went as follows. SOAPnuke was used to process the raw data, with reads discarded if the reads contained adapters or uncalled bases, had a mean Phred below 15, or lacked an exact constant-primer or identifier match. High-quality paired reads were merged with COPE v1.2.5, and unique nucleotide sequences were defined as clonotypes. Clonotypes were aligned to IMGT TRBV, TRBD and TRBJ reference segments using MiTCR v1.1. The analysis included only V-J combinations with a frequency above 0.0001, which together covered approximately 99% of the repertoires. The TCS score was defined as F50 (clonal expansion) divided by E x V (chaos), with BLOSUM62-based TCRdist calculated between CDR3 peptides within each V-J. Welch's t-statistics and random forest reduced fewer than 550 V-J features to about 12, which were used in a naive Bayes classifier (R e1071). TCRdb passed the public sequencing reads through fastp at Q25 and MiXCR, retaining productive beta sequences. A single entry per CDR3 protein holds the most common genes and DNA from its merged rows. The V and J calls were determined by TCRdb, not by the authors. The sample table contains some 720,000 distinct CDR3 sequences; only one count was recorded for 16% of them. The ten biggest clones cover under 8.5% of the sample.

Regarding this clonotype: Its recognized antigen is unknown. No quality values exist for individual bases; no much larger clone is one base distant.

CDR1 and CDR2 are drawn from the germline V gene (reference sequence): SEHNR, FQNEAQ. V lost 1 base and J lost 0 bases; the stretch between them is 6 bases long. Including the terminal cysteine and phenylalanine, the CDR3 comprises 14 residues. CDR3 DNA is the only sequence kept; it has 42 bases, read in frame from the first base. Stable Graves' hyperthyroidism was defined as no progression to ophthalmopathy during 18 months of follow-up. Hyperthyroidism patients were aged 18 to 65 years and newly diagnosed, with disease duration of less than 2 months. Exclusion was applied to patients with uncontrolled infections, other autoimmune diseases, pregnancy or lactation. Clinical symptoms, serum thyroxine and TRAb, thyroid ultrasound, and orbital computed tomography formed the basis for the diagnoses. Ficoll-Paque density gradient centrifugation was used to isolate PBMCs from about 9.4 ml of fresh peripheral blood. Total RNA was extracted with Trizol reagent, and quality was checked on an Agilent 2100 Bioanalyzer.

The source is a man between 18 and 29 years old with Graves' hyperthyroidism. Recombination linked TRBV7-9 to TRBJ1-2; the D segment cannot be called with confidence. Sequencing used blood. This receptor has the CDR3 CASSLESANYGYTF. The base sequence is TGTGCCAGCAGCTTAGAATCAGCTAACTATGGCTACACCTTC. Outside the CDR3, residues come from the reference TRBV7-9 and TRBJ1-2 proteins, so the full variable domain is: DTGVSQNPRHKITKRGQNVTFRCDPISEHNRLYWYRQTLGQGPEFLTYFQNEAQLEKSRLLSDRFSAERPKGSFSTLEIQRTEQGDSAMYLCASSLESANYGYTFGSGTRLTVV.